Presented here are 18 T cell receptor beta chains from one specimen sequenced in a study of blood T cell repertoires in COVID-19. The protocol was immunoSEQ multiplex PCR, while the TCRdb copy is restricted to in-frame clones and leaves out a portion. The repertoire includes about 60,000 clones, under 85% of them detected once, and around 5.1% sits in the top ten. The material sequenced was peripheral blood. The receptors were gathered from a woman in her 70s with acute or convalescent COVID-19.

The J gene is TRBJ2-1, the V gene TRBV4-3; D is ambiguous. V lost 0 bases, J lost 6 bases, and 12 bases lay in between. Germline CDR1 is LGHNA and CDR2 is YSLEER. The length of the CDR3 is 15 residues. The CDR3 region has the DNA TGCGCCAGCAGCCAAGAATACCCTGGCAGCAATGAGCAGTTCTTC. It is translated as CASSQEYPGSNEQFF.

This clone was seen only a few times. V and J are TRBV19 and TRBJ2-5; D is possibly TRBD2 (5 bases). The V and J ends lost 7 bases and 5 bases respectively, with 14 bases between them. CDR1 and CDR2 (germline): LNHDA, SQIVND (reference sequence). The CDR3 covers 13 residues. Written as DNA, the CDR3 is TGTGCCAGTAAGGCTAACGGGGTGGAGACCCAGTACTTC. Its translation is CASKANGVETQYF.

The chain combines TRBV19 with TRBJ1-2; 8 positions match TRBD1. This CDR3 contains 15 residues. Germline V gene sequence: CDR1 LNHDA, CDR2 SQIVND (reference sequence). V lost 1 base to trimming and J lost 4 bases; unmatched junction nucleotides: 5. The CDR3 here is CASSIAGQGGYGYTF. In DNA form, the CDR3 reads TGTGCCAGTAGTATAGCAGGACAGGGTGGCTATGGCTACACCTTC.

The chain employs TRBV28 and TRBJ2-3; a weak D match, TRBD1 (5 bases). Germline V lookup: CDR1 MDHEN, CDR2 SYDVKM. The germline V and J ends were trimmed by 2 bases and 6 bases, with 18 bases remaining between them. The CDR3 has 16 residues. The CDR3 is CASSLDASRGRDTQYF. CDR3 DNA: TGTGCCAGCAGTTTAGACGCGAGTAGGGGAAGGGATACGCAGTATTTT. The variable domain in full, completed from reference TRBV28 and TRBJ2-3, reads DVKVTQSSRYLVKRTGEKVFLECVQDMDHENMFWYRQDPGLGLRLIYFSYDVKMKEKGDIPEGYSVSREKKERFSLILESASTNQTSMYLCASSLDASRGRDTQYFGPGTRLTVL.

The chain employs TRBV19 and TRBJ2-1; maybe TRBD1 (6 bases). The length of the CDR3 is 15 residues. Germline assignment: CDR1 LNHDA and CDR2 SQIVND (reference sequence). Trimming removed 1 base at V and 9 bases at J, with 16 bases between. The CDR3 spells CASSIVAGDISEQFF. CDR3 in DNA: TGTGCCAGTAGTATAGTAGCAGGGGACATTAGTGAGCAGTTCTTC.

This clone was counted a few times. V usage is TRBV5-4 and J usage is TRBJ2-1, with D perhaps TRBD2 (5 bases). This CDR3 contains 13 residues. Deletions cut 4 bases from V and 6 bases from J, with 11 bases between. The germline CDR1 and CDR2 sequences are SGHNT and YYREEE (reference sequence). CDR3 sequence: CASSKAEFNEQFF. CDR3 sequence (DNA): TGTGCCAGCAGCAAAGCGGAGTTCAATGAGCAGTTCTTC.

This chain connects TRBV6-5 to TRBJ1-2; D remains ambiguous. Deletions cut 7 bases from V and 7 bases from J, with 16 bases between. Germline V gene data show CDR1 as MNHEY and CDR2 as SVGAGI. The CDR3 consists of 13 residues. The CDR3 coding sequence is TGTGCCAGCACCTCCGGGTTACCCCTTGGCTACACCTTC. Its protein product is CASTSGLPLGYTF.

In its sample, this clone was seen once. The V call is TRBV7-9, the J call TRBJ2-2; D is unclear. The V gene lost 3 bases and the J gene lost 2 bases, with 7 bases spanning the gap. The CDR3 totals 14 residues. The germline gives CDR1 SEHNR, CDR2 FQNEAQ (reference sequence). CDR3 bases: TGTGCCAGCAGCTTGTCCCTAAACACCGGGGAGCTGTTTTTT. Protein: CASSLSLNTGELFF.

The V gene is TRBV23-1, the J gene TRBJ2-7; 8 nucleotides match TRBD1. TRBV23-1 is identified as an open reading frame with a role that is uncertain. This CDR3 is 17 amino acids long. V trimming: 6 bases; J trimming: 4 bases; junction bases outside the gene matches: 17. The DNA of the CDR3 is TGCGCCAGCAGCCGAACGCCATTACAGGGGGATTTTTACGAGCAGTACTTC. Its translation: CASSRTPLQGDFYEQYF.

The rearrangement uses TRBV7-2 and TRBJ2-5; TRBD1 agrees at 7 bases. With 3 bases clipped from V and 4 bases from J, the junction kept 5 bases outside the gene matches. Germline CDR1 and CDR2: SGHTA and FQGNSA. CDR3 length: 14 amino acids. The CDR3 nucleotides read TGTGCCAGCAGCTTCTACAGGGGTGGAGAGACCCAGTACTTC. This gives the protein CASSFYRGGETQYF.

This chain links TRBV25-1 with TRBJ2-5; D ambiguous. V lost 5 bases and J 5 bases, leaving 21 bases between the germline ends. The CDR3 contains 16 residues. The germline V gene has CDR1 MGHDK and CDR2 SYGVNS. CDR3 sequence: CASSSPRTAAQETQYF. CDR3 DNA: TGTGCCAGCAGTTCTCCACGAACAGCAGCCCAGGAGACCCAGTACTTC.

This clone was observed a few times. The chain couples TRBV7-2 to TRBJ1-2, with 11 positions matching TRBD1. The CDR3 consists of 15 residues. CDR1 is SGHTA and CDR2 is FQGNSA in the germline V gene. Trimming cost V 1 base and J 3 bases; bases outside gene matches: 1. CDR3 in amino acids: CASSLGTGGYYGYTF. The CDR3 DNA is TGTGCCAGCAGCTTAGGGACAGGGGGCTACTATGGCTACACCTTC.

This rearrangement joins TRBV6-5 to TRBJ2-3; a weak D match, TRBD1 (5 bases). V was clipped by 7 bases and J by 0 bases, with 14 bases between them. In germline, CDR1 is MNHEY, CDR2 SVGAGI. CDR3 length equals 15 residues. The CDR3 protein is CASTRTPTSTDTQYF. Here the CDR3 DNA reads TGTGCCAGCACCAGGACACCTACTAGCACAGATACGCAGTATTTT.

As regards this clone: Within the sample, other DNA sequences also encode this same CDR3. The genes are TRBV3-1 (or the pseudogene TRBV3-2) and TRBJ2-7; 7 bases fit TRBD2. Per the germline V gene, CDR1 is LGHDT and CDR2 is YNNKEL (reference sequence). CDR3 length: 13 residues. With V trimmed by 4 bases and J by 2 bases, 2 bases remained unmatched. The CDR3 sequence is CASSPGTTYEQYF. CDR3 DNA: TGTGCCAGCAGCCCCGGGACTACCTACGAGCAGTACTTC.

This rearrangement joins TRBV24-1 to TRBJ2-5; no clear D gene. Trimming left V 4 bases short and J 2 bases short, with 19 bases between. The CDR3 loop spans 17 amino acids. Germline CDR1 is KGHDR and CDR2 is SFDVKD. CDR3 sequence (DNA): TGTGCCACCAGTGACCCAGGCGACCTGGCTCCTCAAGAGACCCAGTACTTC. Protein sequence: CATSDPGDLAPQETQYF.

This clone was observed a handful of times. CDR3 amino acids: CSVGAEWKQYF. CDR3 nucleotide sequence: TGCAGCGTGGGGGCCGAATGGAAGCAGTACTTC. The chain couples TRBV29-1 to TRBJ2-7, with D possibly being TRBD1 (6 bases). Trimming shortened V by 6 bases and J by 8 bases, and 14 bases separated the two germline ends. The CDR3 loop spans 11 amino acids. Germline CDR1 is SQVTM and CDR2 is ANQGSEA.

The chain uses TRBV5-1 and TRBJ2-1; 8 bases match TRBD1. V was clipped by 0 bases and J by 5 bases; unmatched bases: 4. This CDR3 contains 15 residues. Germline-derived CDR1 and CDR2 are SGHRS and YFSETQ. The CDR3 here is CASSLAGTGDNEQFF. Here the CDR3 DNA reads TGCGCCAGCAGCTTGGCGGGGACAGGCGACAATGAGCAGTTCTTC. The full variable domain, with the rest looked up from reference TRBV5-1 and TRBJ2-1, is KAGVTQTPRYLIKTRGQQVTLSCSPISGHRSVSWYQQTPGQGLQFLFEYFSETQRNKGNFPGRFSGRQFSNSRSEMNVSTLELGDSALYLCASSLAGTGDNEQFFGPGTRLTVL.

The gene calls are TRBV24-1 and TRBJ1-2; D is uncertain. Trimming removed 4 bases from V and 4 bases from J, with 6 bases in between. Germline values: CDR1 KGHDR, CDR2 SFDVKD. CDR3 length: 12 residues. The chain's CDR3 is CATSDNSYGYTF. CDR3 coding DNA: TGTGCCACCAGTGACAACAGCTATGGCTACACCTTC.